These 18 T cell receptor beta chains share one sample of origin, sequenced in a study of cytomegalovirus exposure and HLA in healthy donors. PCR primers comprised 60 Vbeta and 13 Jbeta primers. Produced via immunoSEQ multiplex PCR; TCRdb's table is partial and in-frame only. The sample lists some 140,000 clones, 83% seen once, with more than 1.5% in the top ten. Sequencing was carried out using PBMCs. All receptors come from a man aged 35 to 55 in good health and CMV-seronegative.

This sequence joins TRBV5-1 and TRBJ1-2; the D gene is possibly TRBD1 (5 bases). Germline CDR1 SGHRS, CDR2 YFSETQ. The V and J ends lost 4 bases and 4 bases respectively, with 11 bases between them. This CDR3 has 13 amino acids. The DNA for the CDR3 is TGCGCCAGCAGCGGGGGGAGCCGCTATGGCTACACCTTC. Its translation is CASSGGSRYGYTF.

This clone was counted only a few times. The chain recombines TRBV9 with TRBJ2-5, with 12 bases lining up with TRBD1. The J segment lost 7 bases and the V segment lost 0 bases, leaving 4 bases of the junction unmatched. CDR3 length equals 15 residues. CDR1 SGDLS and CDR2 YYNGEE come from the germline V gene. The chain's CDR3 is CASSVGDRGRVTQYF. CDR3 sequence (DNA): TGTGCCAGCAGCGTAGGGGACAGGGGGCGGGTGACCCAGTACTTC.

The chain recombines TRBV29-1 with TRBJ2-5; tentative D call: TRBD2 (5 bases). Germline CDR1 reads SQVTM; CDR2 reads ANQGSEA. The CDR3 has 18 residues. V lost 0 bases and J 1 base, leaving 21 bases between the germline ends. The DNA of the CDR3 is TGCAGCGTTGAAGATGGAGGTTTCGCCCGAGTCGCCCAAGAGACCCAGTACTTC. Protein sequence: CSVEDGGFARVAQETQYF.

This clone was recorded only once. The rearrangement uses TRBV10-3 and TRBJ2-3; 7 nucleotides agree with TRBD2. The CDR3 is 15 residues long. Germline V lookup: CDR1 ENHRY, CDR2 SYGVKD. V lost 10 bases to trimming and J lost 6 bases; unmatched junction nucleotides: 16. The CDR3 DNA follows: TGTGCCACCGGGGTGAGACAAGGGACTATGGATACGCAGTATTTT. This encodes CATGVRQGTMDTQYF.

This clone was detected once. The chain joins TRBV2 to TRBJ2-2, with TRBD2 matching over 10 bases. CDR3 length: 15 amino acids. The junction had 4 bases not matched to a gene; V was cut back by 7 bases and J by 2 bases. The germline CDR1 and CDR2 sequences are SNHLY and FYNNEI. The CDR3 sequence is CASKTSGLNTGELFF. Written as DNA, the CDR3 is TGTGCCAGCAAGACTAGCGGGCTTAACACCGGGGAGCTGTTTTTT. Filled out from reference TRBV2 and TRBJ2-2, the complete variable domain reads EPEVTQTPSHQVTQMGQEVILRCVPISNHLYFYWYRQILGQKVEFLVSFYNNEISEKSEIFDDQFSVERPDGSNFTLKIRSTKLEDSAMYFCASKTSGLNTGELFFGEGSRLTVL.

This rearrangement joins TRBV28 to TRBJ1-5, with no clear D. The CDR3 has 16 amino acids. CDR1 and CDR2 from the germline V gene are MDHEN and SYDVKM. The ends were cut back, 3 bases at V and 1 base at J, with 13 bases in the middle. In DNA, the CDR3 is TGTGCCAGCAGTTTTGGTGCGGGGTGGAGCAATCAGCCCCAGCATTTT. It specifies CASSFGAGWSNQPQHF. Using reference TRBV28 and TRBJ1-5 for the parts outside the CDR3, the full variable domain is DVKVTQSSRYLVKRTGEKVFLECVQDMDHENMFWYRQDPGLGLRLIYFSYDVKMKEKGDIPEGYSVSREKKERFSLILESASTNQTSMYLCASSFGAGWSNQPQHFGDGTRLSIL.

The chain joins TRBV7-2 to TRBJ1-3, with 7 bases that match TRBD1. The germline V gene has CDR1 SGHTA and CDR2 FQGNSA. Losses at the gene ends were 5 bases for V and 8 bases for J; bases not matched to a gene: 15. This CDR3 region has 16 residues. The CDR3 loop reads CASSPTGRILADTIYF. The CDR3 bases are TGTGCCAGCAGCCCGACAGGGCGGATTCTGGCGGACACCATATATTTT.

The gene calls are TRBV7-9 and TRBJ2-3; weak D call: TRBD2 (6 bases). The CDR3 is 14 residues long. Germline V gene lookup returns CDR1 SEHNR and CDR2 FQNEAQ (reference sequence). Trimming removed 1 base from V and 4 bases from J, with 9 bases in between. CDR3 protein: CASSLGLEADTQYF. The CDR3 DNA reads as TGTGCCAGCAGCTTAGGACTAGAGGCAGATACGCAGTATTTT.

This chain uses TRBV6-5 with TRBJ2-1, with D perhaps matching TRBD1 (6 bases). Germline V CDR1 and CDR2: MNHEY, SVGAGI. There are 14 residues in the CDR3. The V and J ends lost 5 bases and 6 bases respectively, with 14 bases between them. The CDR3 nucleotides are TGTGCCAGCAGTACCCCGGGACAAGGCAATGAGCAGTTCTTC. This sequence encodes CASSTPGQGNEQFF.

The V call is TRBV1, the J call TRBJ2-5; TRBD2 is taken as the D call from the table, unchecked against the DNA. TRBV1 is designated a pseudogene. The CDR3 length is 16 residues. CDR3 region: CTSSRGTGGIQETQYF. Here the CDR3 DNA reads TGCACCAGCAGCCGGGGGACGGGGGGAATCCAAGAGACCCAGTACTTC.

The chain uses TRBV7-6 and TRBJ1-4; 7 bases line up with TRBD1. The CDR3 runs 15 residues. The junction had 11 bases not matched to a gene; V was cut back by 5 bases and J by 8 bases. The germline CDR1 and CDR2 sequences are SGHVS and FNYEAQ. CDR3 sequence (DNA): TGTGCCAGCAGCCCACTGACAGGGTATGGGGAAAAACTGTTTTTT. It codes for CASSPLTGYGEKLFF.

The V call is TRBV5-1, the J call TRBJ1-6; 7 nucleotides agree with TRBD1. The ends lost 3 bases at V and 5 bases at J; junction bases unmatched: 8. Per germline, CDR1 SGHRS and CDR2 YFSETQ. CDR3 length: 16 residues. CDR3 DNA sequence: TGCGCCAGCAGCTCTGGGACAGAGAGTCATAATTCACCCCTCCACTTT. Its protein is CASSSGTESHNSPLHF.

To note about this clone: The junction and the germline gene differ at one end; a read error may be behind it. The chain combines TRBV7-7 with TRBJ2-2; 14 bases align to TRBD2. Germline V gene sequence: CDR1 SSHAT, CDR2 FNYEAQ (reference sequence). The CDR3 contains 16 residues. As DNA, the CDR3 is TGTGCTAGCAGCCCATTGACTAGCGGGGGGGATGAGGAGCTGTTTTTT. Translating it yields CASSPLTSGGDEELFF.

V and J are TRBV14 and TRBJ1-5, with 7 bases that match TRBD1. This CDR3 is built from 14 residues. CDR1 SGHDN and CDR2 FVKESK come from the germline V gene. V was clipped by 4 bases and J by 4 bases; unmatched bases: 4. CDR3 residues: CASSLRDRNQPQHF. The CDR3 bases are TGTGCCAGCAGCCTCCGGGACAGAAATCAGCCCCAGCATTTT. The full variable domain, in which reference TRBV14 and TRBJ1-5 provide the parts outside the CDR3, is EAGVTQFPSHSVIEKGQTVTLRCDPISGHDNLYWYRRVMGKEIKFLLHFVKESKQDESGMPNNRFLAERTGGTYSTLKVQPAELEDSGVYFCASSLRDRNQPQHFGDGTRLSIL.

This clone was seen a few times. V gene TRBV6-4 combines with J gene TRBJ2-2, with D possibly matching TRBD1 (5 bases). The CDR3 sequence is 14 residues long. V lost 2 bases, J lost 1 base, and 5 bases lay in between. Germline V lookup: CDR1 MRHNA, CDR2 SNTAGT. The CDR3 protein is CASSDGQNTGELFF. In nucleotides, the CDR3 is TGTGCCAGCAGTGACGGACAGAACACCGGGGAGCTGTTTTTT.

The J gene is TRBJ2-7, the V gene TRBV7-9; 7 bases agree with TRBD1. The CDR3 spans 18 residues. Germline V gene sequence: CDR1 SEHNR, CDR2 FQNEAQ (reference sequence). After removal of 1 base from V and 9 bases from J, the junction contained 21 bases not matched to a gene. CDR3 nucleotides: TGTGCCAGCAGCTTAGACTATTTTGAGGACAGGACCTACGATGGGCAGTACTTC. It encodes CASSLDYFEDRTYDGQYF.

The V and J genes are TRBV7-2 and TRBJ2-2; 8 bases map to TRBD1. From germline, CDR1 is SGHTA and CDR2 FQGNSA. The CDR3 contains 17 residues. The V gene end was trimmed by 3 bases and the J gene end by 1 base; junction bases not matched to a gene: 7. Here the CDR3 DNA reads TGTGCCAGCAGCTTCCCCGGGACAGGACTGAACACCGGGGAGCTGTTTTTT. Its protein product is CASSFPGTGLNTGELFF.

The chain is built from TRBV5-6 and TRBJ2-5; 9 nucleotides agree with TRBD1. The last part of the DNA fits TRBJ2-7 better; the J call may be wrong. CDR1 SGHDT and CDR2 YYEEEE come from the germline V gene. The CDR3 loop spans 14 amino acids. DNA for the CDR3: TGTGCCAGCACCTCTGGGGACAGGGCCTACGAGCAGTACTTC. Protein product: CASTSGDRAYEQYF.